One and the same sample provided the 6 T cell receptor beta chains below, sequenced in a study of regulatory T cells in long-lasting Graves disease. Libraries of TCR beta came from iRepertoire HTBI primers plus Arm-PCR of CDR3 regions. Using its own MiXCR run on the multiplex PCR reads, TCRdb lists one record per CDR3 protein. The profile shows roughly 450,000 distinct CDR3 sequences, around a fifth of them singletons. Noted time point: persistent/refractory GD, antithyroid drugs over 5 years with positive TRAb. RNA extracted from PBMCs served as the sequencing template. This specimen consisted of peripheral blood mononuclear cells (PBMCs), obtained when the disease was refractory, from a patient treated with antithyroid drugs. The receptor source for this set is a female donor with Graves disease.

V is TRBV20-1 and J is TRBJ2-7, with D perhaps matching TRBD1 (6 bases). Germline CDR1 is DFQATT and CDR2 is SNEGSKA (reference sequence). The CDR3 covers 17 residues. Trimming stripped 0 bases from V and 0 bases from J, with 18 bases between. The CDR3, as DNA: TGCAGTGCTAGAGATAGGGCCGGGACACGGAGCTCCTACGAGCAGTACTTC. Protein sequence: CSARDRAGTRSSYEQYF.

In this sample, this clonotype turned up many times. This rearrangement joins TRBV28 to TRBJ1-5; 8 positions match TRBD1. This CDR3 comprises 15 residues. Losses at the gene ends were 5 bases for V and 7 bases for J; bases not matched to a gene: 10. Looked up from germline, CDR1 is MDHEN and CDR2 is SYDVKM. The CDR3 region is CASSGQGAMNQPQHF. CDR3 DNA: TGTGCCAGCAGTGGCCAGGGGGCAATGAACCAGCCCCAGCATTTT.

This clonotype was detected many times. The CDR3: CASSLRGSEAFF. The CDR3 DNA reads TGTGCCAGCAGTTTACGGGGATCTGAAGCTTTCTTT. The gene calls are TRBV28 and TRBJ1-1; D call uncertain. The CDR3 covers 12 residues. CDR1 MDHEN and CDR2 SYDVKM come from the germline V gene. Trimming removed 2 bases at V and 6 bases at J, with 7 bases between. The variable domain in full, with the rest retrieved from reference TRBV28 and TRBJ1-1, is DVKVTQSSRYLVKRTGEKVFLECVQDMDHENMFWYRQDPGLGLRLIYFSYDVKMKEKGDIPEGYSVSREKKERFSLILESASTNQTSMYLCASSLRGSEAFFGQGTRLTVV.

The CDR3 spells CAYTGGASGSRPGETQYF. The CDR3 bases are TGTGCCTATACGGGAGGGGCTAGCGGGAGCCGACCTGGAGAGACCCAGTACTTC. The chain carries TRBV30 and TRBJ2-5, with 10 bases identical to TRBD2. The J segment lost 4 bases and the V segment lost 7 bases, leaving 21 bases of the junction unmatched. CDR3 length: 18 residues. CDR1 is GTSNPN, CDR2 SVGIG, per germline (reference sequence).

The chain recombines TRBV6-1 with TRBJ1-5; D may be TRBD1 (6 bases). V was clipped by 6 bases and J by 0 bases, with 15 bases between them. Germline assignment: CDR1 MNHNS and CDR2 SASEGT. CDR3 length equals 16 residues. The DNA of the CDR3 is TGTGCCAGCAGCCCAACACAGGGATATAGCAATCAGCCCCAGCATTTT. Its protein product is CASSPTQGYSNQPQHF.

This clonotype was seen repeatedly, ten times or more. The chain links TRBV20-1 to TRBJ2-7; D unresolved. V lost 5 bases and J lost 7, with 15 bases in between. CDR1 is DFQATT and CDR2 is SNEGSKA in the germline V gene (reference sequence). CDR3 length: 12 residues. In nucleotides, the CDR3 is TGCAGTGCTCACGCAGCCTCCGTGGAGCAGTACTTC. Translated: CSAHAASVEQYF.